The clone carrying this TCR beta chain was seen at least ten times. This specimen belongs to a study of tumor and adjacent non-tumor tissue in lung cancer. No cell sorting was done before RNA was extracted from the tissue. The CDR3 length is 12 residues. Germline V gene data show CDR1 as MDHEN and CDR2 as SYDVKM. V was pared by 5 bases and J by 6 bases, with 8 bases between. A modified ARM-PCR protocol with three rounds of nested PCR amplified TCRbeta. Each CDR3 protein gets one entry after TCRdb re-called the multiplex PCR reads with MiXCR. In the table there are 60,000 to 85,000 distinct CDR3 sequences, less than 80% of which are singletons.

The chain joins TRBV28 to TRBJ1-5; D gene unclear. The sequence derives from a man aged 55-75 years with non-small cell lung cancer. Input material: lung tumor tissue. The CDR3 DNA reads TGTGCCAGCAGTCAGGCGCCTCAGCCCCAGCATTTT. As protein: CASSQAPQPQHF. Full variable domain (rest looked up from reference TRBV28 and TRBJ1-5): DVKVTQSSRYLVKRTGEKVFLECVQDMDHENMFWYRQDPGLGLRLIYFSYDVKMKEKGDIPEGYSVSREKKERFSLILESASTNQTSMYLCASSQAPQPQHFGDGTRLSIL.